This T cell receptor beta chain was found in a study of blood T cell repertoires in COVID-19. Generated by immunoSEQ multiplex PCR, the TCRdb table keeps only in-frame clones and is missing some. This table has about 190,000 clones, around 84% appearing once. V lost 4 bases, J lost 2 bases, and 12 bases stayed unmatched. The CDR3 sequence is 17 residues long. The germline gives CDR1 SNHLY, CDR2 FYNNEI. The receptor's source is a human donor in a cohort sampled during active COVID-19. V usage is TRBV2 and J usage is TRBJ2-7; 9 positions agree with TRBD1. The sequencing input was peripheral blood. As DNA, the CDR3 is TGTGCCAGCAGTGTAAAACGAGGGACAGGGCCACCCTACGAGCAGTACTTC. Amino acids: CASSVKRGTGPPYEQYF.